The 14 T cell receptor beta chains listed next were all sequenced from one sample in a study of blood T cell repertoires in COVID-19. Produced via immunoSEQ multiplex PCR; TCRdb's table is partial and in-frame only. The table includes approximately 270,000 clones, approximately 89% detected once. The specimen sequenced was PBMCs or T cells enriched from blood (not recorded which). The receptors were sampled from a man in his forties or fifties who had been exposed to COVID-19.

CDR3 DNA sequence: TGTGCCAGCAGTTTATTCACAGGGCAGGGCTACACCTTC. Its protein product is CASSLFTGQGYTF. The chain employs TRBV28 and TRBJ1-2, with D maybe TRBD1 (6 bases). Germline CDR1 and CDR2: MDHEN and SYDVKM. V was cut by 1 base and J by 8 bases, with 11 bases left in between. The CDR3 consists of 13 residues.

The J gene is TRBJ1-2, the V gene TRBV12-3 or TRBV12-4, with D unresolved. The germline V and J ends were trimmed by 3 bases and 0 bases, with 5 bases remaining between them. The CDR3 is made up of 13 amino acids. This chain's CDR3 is CASSFSANYGYTF. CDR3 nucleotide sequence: TGTGCCAGCAGTTTTTCCGCTAACTATGGCTACACCTTC.

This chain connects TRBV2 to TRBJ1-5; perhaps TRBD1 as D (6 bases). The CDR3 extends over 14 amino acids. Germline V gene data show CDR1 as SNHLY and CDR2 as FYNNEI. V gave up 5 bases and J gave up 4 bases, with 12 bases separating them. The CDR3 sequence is CASSLGQKNQPQHF. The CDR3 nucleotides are TGTGCCAGCAGTCTCGGACAGAAAAATCAGCCCCAGCATTTT.

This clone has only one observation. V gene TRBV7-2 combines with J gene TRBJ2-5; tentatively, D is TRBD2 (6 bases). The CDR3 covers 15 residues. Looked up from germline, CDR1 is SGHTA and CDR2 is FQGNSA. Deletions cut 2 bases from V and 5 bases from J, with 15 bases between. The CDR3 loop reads CASSLRPSEGETQYF. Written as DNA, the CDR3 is TGTGCCAGCAGCTTAAGGCCTAGCGAAGGGGAGACCCAGTACTTC. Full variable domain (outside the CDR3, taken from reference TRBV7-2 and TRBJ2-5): GAGVSQSPSNKVTEKGKDVELRCDPISGHTALYWYRQSLGQGLEFLIYFQGNSAPDKSGLPSDRFSAERTGGSVSTLTIQRTQQEDSAVYLCASSLRPSEGETQYFGPGTRLLVL.

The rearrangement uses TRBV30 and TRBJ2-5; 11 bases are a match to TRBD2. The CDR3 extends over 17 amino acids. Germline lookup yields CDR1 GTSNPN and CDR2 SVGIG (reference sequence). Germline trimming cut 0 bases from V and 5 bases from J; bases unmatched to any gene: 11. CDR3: CAWSVRLAGGLSETQYF. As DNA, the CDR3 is TGTGCCTGGAGTGTAAGGCTAGCGGGAGGATTAAGCGAGACCCAGTACTTC. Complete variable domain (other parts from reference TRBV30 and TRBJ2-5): SQTIHQWPATLVQPVGSPLSLECTVEGTSNPNLYWYRQAAGRGLQLLFYSVGIGQISSEVPQNLSASRPQDRQFILSSKKLLLSDSGFYLCAWSVRLAGGLSETQYFGPGTRLLVL.

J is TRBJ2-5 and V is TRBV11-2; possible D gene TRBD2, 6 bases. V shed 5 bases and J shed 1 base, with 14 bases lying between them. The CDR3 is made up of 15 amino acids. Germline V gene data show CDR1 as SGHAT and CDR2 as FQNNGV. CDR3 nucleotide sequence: TGTGCCAGCAGCGCGTTTTTGGGGGGCCAAGAGACCCAGTACTTC. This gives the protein CASSAFLGGQETQYF.

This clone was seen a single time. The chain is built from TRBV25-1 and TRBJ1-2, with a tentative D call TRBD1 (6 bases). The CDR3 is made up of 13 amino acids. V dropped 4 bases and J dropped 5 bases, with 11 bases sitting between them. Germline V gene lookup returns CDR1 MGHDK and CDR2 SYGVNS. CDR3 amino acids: CASSGQDLYGYTF. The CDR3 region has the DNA TGTGCCAGCAGTGGACAGGACCTATATGGCTACACCTTC.

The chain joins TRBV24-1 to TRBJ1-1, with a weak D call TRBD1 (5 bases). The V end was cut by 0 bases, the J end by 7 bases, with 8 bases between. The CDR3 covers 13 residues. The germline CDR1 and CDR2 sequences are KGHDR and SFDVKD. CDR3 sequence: CATSDLSGIEAFF. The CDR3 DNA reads TGTGCCACCAGTGATTTGTCAGGGATTGAAGCTTTCTTT.

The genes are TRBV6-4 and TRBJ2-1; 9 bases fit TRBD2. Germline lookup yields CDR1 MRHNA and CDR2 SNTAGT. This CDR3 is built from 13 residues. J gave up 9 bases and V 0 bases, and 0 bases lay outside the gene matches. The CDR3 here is CASSDSGLAEQFF. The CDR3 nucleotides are TGTGCCAGCAGTGACTCGGGACTAGCTGAGCAGTTCTTC.

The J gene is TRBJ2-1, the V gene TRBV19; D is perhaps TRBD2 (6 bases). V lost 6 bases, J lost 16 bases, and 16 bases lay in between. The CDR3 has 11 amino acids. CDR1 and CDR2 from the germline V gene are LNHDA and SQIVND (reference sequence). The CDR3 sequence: CASRAGITLFF. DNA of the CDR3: TGTGCCAGTAGGGCGGGGATCACGCTTTTCTTC.

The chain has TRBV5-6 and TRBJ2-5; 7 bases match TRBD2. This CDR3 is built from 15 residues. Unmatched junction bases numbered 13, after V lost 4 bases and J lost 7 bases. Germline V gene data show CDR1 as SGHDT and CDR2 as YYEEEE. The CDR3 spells CASSGDGGSWVTQYF. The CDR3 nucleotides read TGTGCCAGCAGCGGGGATGGCGGGAGCTGGGTGACCCAGTACTTC.

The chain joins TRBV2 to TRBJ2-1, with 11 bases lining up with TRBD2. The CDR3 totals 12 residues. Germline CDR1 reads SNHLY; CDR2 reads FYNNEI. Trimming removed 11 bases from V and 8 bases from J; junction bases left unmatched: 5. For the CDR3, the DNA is TGTGCCGGAAAACTAGCGGGAGATGAGCAGTTCTTC. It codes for CAGKLAGDEQFF.

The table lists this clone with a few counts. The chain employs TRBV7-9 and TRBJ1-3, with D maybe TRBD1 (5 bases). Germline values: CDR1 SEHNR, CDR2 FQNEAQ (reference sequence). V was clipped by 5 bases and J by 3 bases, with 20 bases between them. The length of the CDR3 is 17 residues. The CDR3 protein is CASSITLGGSSGNTIYF. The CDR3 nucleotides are TGTGCCAGCAGCATCACTTTGGGGGGTAGTAGTGGAAACACCATATATTTT.

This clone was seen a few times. The CDR3 loop is CASSSQTGGAGGYTF. CDR3 DNA: TGTGCCAGCAGCTCCCAGACAGGGGGCGCAGGAGGCTACACCTTC. This chain uses TRBV11-3 with TRBJ1-2; 10 bases align to TRBD1. V shed 4 bases, J shed 8 bases, and the junction held 10 bases outside the gene matches. The CDR3 length is 15 residues. Germline V CDR1 and CDR2: SGHNT, YENEEA.